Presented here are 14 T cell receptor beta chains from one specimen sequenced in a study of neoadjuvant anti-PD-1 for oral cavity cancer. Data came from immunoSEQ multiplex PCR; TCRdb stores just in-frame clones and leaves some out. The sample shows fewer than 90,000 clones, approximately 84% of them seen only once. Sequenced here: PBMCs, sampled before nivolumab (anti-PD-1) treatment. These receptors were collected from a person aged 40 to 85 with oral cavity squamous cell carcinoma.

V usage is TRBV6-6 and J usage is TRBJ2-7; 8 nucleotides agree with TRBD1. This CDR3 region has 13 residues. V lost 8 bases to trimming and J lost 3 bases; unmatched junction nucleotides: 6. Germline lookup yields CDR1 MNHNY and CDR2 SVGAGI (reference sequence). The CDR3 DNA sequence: TGTGCCAGCGCCCGGGGACAGGACTACGAGCAGTACTTC. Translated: CASARGQDYEQYF.

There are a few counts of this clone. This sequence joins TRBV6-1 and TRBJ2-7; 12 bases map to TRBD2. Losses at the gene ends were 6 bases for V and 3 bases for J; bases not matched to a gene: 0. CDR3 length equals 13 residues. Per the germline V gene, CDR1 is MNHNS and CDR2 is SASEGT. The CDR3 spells CASRTSGSYEQYF. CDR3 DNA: TGTGCCAGCAGGACTAGCGGGAGCTACGAGCAGTACTTC.

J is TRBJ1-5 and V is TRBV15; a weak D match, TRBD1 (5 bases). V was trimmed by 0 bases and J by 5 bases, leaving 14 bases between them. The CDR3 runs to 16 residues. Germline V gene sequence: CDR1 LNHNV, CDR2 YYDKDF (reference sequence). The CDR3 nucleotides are TGTGCCACCAGCAGAGATCTTGGGGGAGGGTATCAGCCCCAGCATTTT. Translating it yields CATSRDLGGGYQPQHF.

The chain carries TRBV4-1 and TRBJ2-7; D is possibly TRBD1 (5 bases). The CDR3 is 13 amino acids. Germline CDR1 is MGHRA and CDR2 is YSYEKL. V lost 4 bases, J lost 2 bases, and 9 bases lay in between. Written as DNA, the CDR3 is TGCGCCAGCAGCCTGGAAGGGGCCTACGAGCAGTACTTC. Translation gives CASSLEGAYEQYF.

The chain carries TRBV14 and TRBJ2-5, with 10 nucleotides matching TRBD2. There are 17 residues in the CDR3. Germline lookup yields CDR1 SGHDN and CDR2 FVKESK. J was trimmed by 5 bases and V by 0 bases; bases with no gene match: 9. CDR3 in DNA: TGTGCCAGCAGCCAAGAAATCGATAGCGGGAGGAGGGAGACCCAGTACTTC. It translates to CASSQEIDSGRRETQYF.

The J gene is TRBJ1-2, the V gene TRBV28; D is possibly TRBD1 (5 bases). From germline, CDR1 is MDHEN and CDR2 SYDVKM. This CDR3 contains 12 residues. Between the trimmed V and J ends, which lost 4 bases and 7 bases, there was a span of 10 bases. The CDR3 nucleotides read TGTGCCAGCAGTTCAGGGTTATCTGGCTACACCTTC. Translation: CASSSGLSGYTF.

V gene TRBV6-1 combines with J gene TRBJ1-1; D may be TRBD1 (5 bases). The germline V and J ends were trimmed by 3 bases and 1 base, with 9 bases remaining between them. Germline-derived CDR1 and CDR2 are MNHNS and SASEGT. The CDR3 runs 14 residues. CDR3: CASSEVTANTEAFF. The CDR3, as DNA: TGTGCCAGCAGTGAGGTGACAGCGAACACTGAAGCTTTCTTT.

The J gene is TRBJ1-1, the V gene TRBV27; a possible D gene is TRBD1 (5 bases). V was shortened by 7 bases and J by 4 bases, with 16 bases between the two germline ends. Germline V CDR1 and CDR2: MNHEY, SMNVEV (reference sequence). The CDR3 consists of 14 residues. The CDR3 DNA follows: TGTGCCAGCATCCCTGGTTGGGGGGGCACTGAAGCTTTCTTT. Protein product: CASIPGWGGTEAFF.

The CDR3, as DNA: TGTGCCAGCGGACTAGCCGGGTCCTACGAGCAGTACTTC. It translates to CASGLAGSYEQYF. The chain joins TRBV27 to TRBJ2-7; 8 nucleotides match TRBD2. The germline V gene encodes CDR1 MNHEY and CDR2 SMNVEV (reference sequence). CDR3 length: 13 residues. V lost 8 bases and J lost 1; bases outside the gene matches: 4.

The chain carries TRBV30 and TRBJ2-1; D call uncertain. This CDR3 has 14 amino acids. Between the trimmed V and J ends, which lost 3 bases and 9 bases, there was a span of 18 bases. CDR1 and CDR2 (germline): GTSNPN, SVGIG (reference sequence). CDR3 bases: TGTGCCTGGAGCCCGGGCTTAAGGGATGGTGAGCAGTTCTTC. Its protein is CAWSPGLRDGEQFF.

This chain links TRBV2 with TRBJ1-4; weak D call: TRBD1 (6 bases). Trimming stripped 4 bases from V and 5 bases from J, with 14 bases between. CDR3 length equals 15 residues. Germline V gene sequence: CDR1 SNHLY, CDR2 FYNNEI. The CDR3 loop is CASSVGGLFNEKLFF. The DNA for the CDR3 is TGTGCCAGCAGTGTTGGGGGCCTATTCAATGAAAAACTGTTTTTT.

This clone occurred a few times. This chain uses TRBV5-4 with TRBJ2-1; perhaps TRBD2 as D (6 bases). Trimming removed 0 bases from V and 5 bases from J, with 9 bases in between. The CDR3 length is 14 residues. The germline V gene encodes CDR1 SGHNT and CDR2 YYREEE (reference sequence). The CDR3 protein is CASSLAGVDNEQFF. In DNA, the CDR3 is TGTGCCAGCAGCTTGGCGGGAGTAGACAATGAGCAGTTCTTC.

The CDR3 DNA reads TGCGCCAGCAAAAACACCAGGACTAATGAAAAACTGTTTTTT. Amino acid sequence: CASKNTRTNEKLFF. The V call is TRBV4-1, the J call TRBJ1-4; D remains unclear. The CDR3 consists of 14 residues. Germline CDR1 reads MGHRA; CDR2 reads YSYEKL. The germline V and J ends were trimmed by 7 bases and 2 bases, with 11 bases remaining between them.

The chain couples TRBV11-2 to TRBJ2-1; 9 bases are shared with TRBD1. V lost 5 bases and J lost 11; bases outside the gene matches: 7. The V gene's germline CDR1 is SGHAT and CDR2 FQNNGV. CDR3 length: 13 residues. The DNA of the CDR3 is TGTGCCAGCAGCCCGGGACAGGGTGTGCAGCAGTTCTTC. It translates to CASSPGQGVQQFF.